One TCR beta chain is described in this entry. The assay was run at deep level. Profiling relied on immunoSEQ multiplex PCR, and the TCRdb table lists in-frame clones only, not all of them. In the table there are about 590,000 clones, over 95% of which are singletons. The sample belongs to a study of shared clonotypes between healthy human individuals. Naive CD8 cells, CD45RO-negative and positively selected for CCR7, excluded terminally differentiated effector memory CD45RA+ cells. Germline CDR1 is SEHNR and CDR2 is FQNEAQ (reference sequence). CDR3 length: 13 amino acids. Unmatched junction bases numbered 8, after V lost 6 bases and J lost 6 bases.

This sequence originates from a woman aged 30 to 39 in good health. The chain recombines TRBV7-9 with TRBJ2-7, with 7 bases lining up with TRBD1. The specimen was naive CD8+ T cells sorted from blood. As DNA, the CDR3 is TGTGCCAGCAGTTCGGCAGGGGGTGGCGAGCAGTACTTC. It specifies CASSSAGGGEQYF. Drawing the rest from reference TRBV7-9 and TRBJ2-7, the complete variable domain is DTGVSQNPRHKITKRGQNVTFRCDPISEHNRLYWYRQTLGQGPEFLTYFQNEAQLEKSRLLSDRFSAERPKGSFSTLEIQRTEQGDSAMYLCASSSAGGGEQYFGPGTRLTVT.